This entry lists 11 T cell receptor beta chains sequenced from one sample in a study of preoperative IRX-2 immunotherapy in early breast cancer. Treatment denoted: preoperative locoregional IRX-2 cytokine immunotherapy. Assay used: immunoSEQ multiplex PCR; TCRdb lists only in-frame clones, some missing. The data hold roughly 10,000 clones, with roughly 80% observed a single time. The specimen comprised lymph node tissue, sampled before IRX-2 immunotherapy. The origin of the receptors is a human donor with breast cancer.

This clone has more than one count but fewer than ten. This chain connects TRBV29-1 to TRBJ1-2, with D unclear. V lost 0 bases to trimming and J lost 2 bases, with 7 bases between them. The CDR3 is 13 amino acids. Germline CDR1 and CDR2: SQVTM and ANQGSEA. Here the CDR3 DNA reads TGCAGCGTTGAAGATGGAGGGAACTATGGCTACACCTTC. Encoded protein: CSVEDGGNYGYTF.

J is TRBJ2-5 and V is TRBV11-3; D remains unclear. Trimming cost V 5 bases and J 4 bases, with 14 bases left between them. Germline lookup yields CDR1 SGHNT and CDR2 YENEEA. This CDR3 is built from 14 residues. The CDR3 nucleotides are TGTGCCAGCAGCCTATCCCGGCTGGGAGAGACCCAGTACTTC. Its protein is CASSLSRLGETQYF.

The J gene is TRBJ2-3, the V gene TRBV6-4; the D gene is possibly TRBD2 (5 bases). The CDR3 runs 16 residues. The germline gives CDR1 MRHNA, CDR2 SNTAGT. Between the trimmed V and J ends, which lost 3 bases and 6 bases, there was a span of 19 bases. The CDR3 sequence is CASSEVLGSFKDTQYF. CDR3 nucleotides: TGTGCCAGCAGTGAAGTTTTAGGGAGTTTTAAGGATACGCAGTATTTT.

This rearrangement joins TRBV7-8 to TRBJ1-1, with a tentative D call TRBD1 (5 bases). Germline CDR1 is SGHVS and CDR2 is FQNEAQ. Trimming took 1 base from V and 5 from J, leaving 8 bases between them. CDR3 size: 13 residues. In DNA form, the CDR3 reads TGTGCCAGCAGCTTAGGTCAGGGAACTGAAGCTTTCTTT. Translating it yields CASSLGQGTEAFF.

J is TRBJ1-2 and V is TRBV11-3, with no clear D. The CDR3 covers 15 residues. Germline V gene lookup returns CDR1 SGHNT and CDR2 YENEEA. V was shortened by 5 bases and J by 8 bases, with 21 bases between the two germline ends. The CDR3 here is CASSAFGRVREGYTF. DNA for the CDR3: TGTGCCAGCAGCGCATTCGGACGTGTCCGGGAGGGCTACACCTTC.

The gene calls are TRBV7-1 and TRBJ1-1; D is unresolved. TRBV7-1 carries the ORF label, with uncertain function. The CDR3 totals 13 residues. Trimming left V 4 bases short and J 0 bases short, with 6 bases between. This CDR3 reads CASSLTMNTEAFF. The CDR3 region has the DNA TGTGCCAGCAGCTTAACAATGAACACTGAAGCTTTCTTT.

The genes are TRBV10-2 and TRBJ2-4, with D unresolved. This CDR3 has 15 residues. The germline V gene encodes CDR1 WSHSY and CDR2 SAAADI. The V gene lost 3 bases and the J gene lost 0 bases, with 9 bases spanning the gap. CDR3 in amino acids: CASSDPPSAKNIQYF. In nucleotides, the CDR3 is TGCGCCAGCAGTGATCCCCCTTCAGCCAAAAACATTCAGTACTTC.

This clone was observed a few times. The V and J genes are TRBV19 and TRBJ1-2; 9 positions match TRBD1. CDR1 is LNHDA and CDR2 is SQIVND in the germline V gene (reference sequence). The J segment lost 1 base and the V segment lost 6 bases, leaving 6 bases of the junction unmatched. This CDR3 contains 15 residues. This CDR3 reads CASRETGGINYGYTF. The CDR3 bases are TGTGCCAGTAGGGAGACAGGGGGGATTAACTATGGCTACACCTTC.

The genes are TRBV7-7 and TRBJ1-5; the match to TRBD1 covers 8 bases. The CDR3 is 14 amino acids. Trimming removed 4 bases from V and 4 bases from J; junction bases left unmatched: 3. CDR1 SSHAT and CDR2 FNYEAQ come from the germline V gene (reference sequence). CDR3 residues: CASSSRQGNQPQHF. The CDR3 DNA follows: TGTGCCAGCAGCTCGCGACAGGGGAATCAGCCCCAGCATTTT. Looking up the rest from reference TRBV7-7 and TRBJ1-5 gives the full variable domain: GAGVSQSPRYKVTKRGQDVTLRCDPISSHATLYWYQQALGQGPEFLTYFNYEAQPDKSGLPSDRFSAERPEGSISTLTIQRTEQRDSAMYRCASSSRQGNQPQHFGDGTRLSIL.

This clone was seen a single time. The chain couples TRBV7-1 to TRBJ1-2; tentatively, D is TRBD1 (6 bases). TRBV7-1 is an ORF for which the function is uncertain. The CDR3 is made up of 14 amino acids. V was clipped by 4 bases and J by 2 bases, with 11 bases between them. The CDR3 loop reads CASSLYRANYGYTF. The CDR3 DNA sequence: TGTGCCAGCAGCTTGTACAGGGCAAACTATGGCTACACCTTC.

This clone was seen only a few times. The DNA for the CDR3 is TGTGCCAGCAAAACCTTAGCGGGATCCTTATTTGATGAGCAGTTCTTC. Protein: CASKTLAGSLFDEQFF. This chain uses TRBV28 with TRBJ2-1, with 8 bases matching TRBD2. The CDR3 has 16 residues. From germline, CDR1 is MDHEN and CDR2 SYDVKM. V was clipped by 7 bases and J by 8 bases; unmatched bases: 16.